The next 28 T cell receptor beta chains were all read from a single sample in a study of blood T cell repertoires in COVID-19. Only in-frame clones appear in the TCRdb table, and some are missing; sequencing was by immunoSEQ multiplex PCR. The sample comprises 200,000 to 250,000 clones, about 86% of which are singletons, and 2.5% to 3.5% rests with the top ten. Input material: peripheral blood. Receptor source: a man aged 50 to 60 with active or convalescent COVID-19.

V gene TRBV7-2 combines with J gene TRBJ1-1; the D gene is possibly TRBD1 (5 bases). CDR3 length equals 13 residues. Per germline, CDR1 SGHTA and CDR2 FQGNSA. The ends were cut back, 6 bases at V and 1 base at J, with 9 bases in the middle. The CDR3 loop reads CASRYTGNTEAFF. The CDR3 nucleotides are TGTGCCAGCAGATATACAGGGAACACTGAAGCTTTCTTT.

This chain joins TRBV4-3 and TRBJ2-3; D gene ambiguous. The V end lost 1 base, the J end lost 3 bases, and 5 bases lay between the germline ends. Germline V gene data show CDR1 as LGHNA and CDR2 as YSLEER. The CDR3 contains 13 residues. The CDR3 bases are TGCGCCAGCAGCCAAGGGCTTACAGATACGCAGTATTTT. It encodes CASSQGLTDTQYF.

The V gene is TRBV21-1, the J gene TRBJ2-1; TRBD2, the D gene given by the table, was not confirmed from the DNA. TRBV21-1 is annotated as a pseudogene. The length of the CDR3 is 16 residues. This CDR3 is CASSARLAGAYNEQFF. The CDR3 nucleotides read TGTGCCAGCAGCGCCCGACTAGCGGGGGCCTACAATGAGCAGTTCTTC.

This clone was counted many times. The chain has TRBV30 and TRBJ1-3; TRBD1 matches 7 bases. The CDR3 spans 14 residues. CDR1 and CDR2 from the germline V gene are GTSNPN and SVGIG (reference sequence). J was trimmed by 3 bases and V by 7 bases; bases with no gene match: 9. The DNA for the CDR3 is TGTGCCTCAACAGGGGACATGTTTGGAAACACCATATATTTT. Its protein is CASTGDMFGNTIYF.

The chain uses TRBV4-1 and TRBJ1-1, with a tentative D call TRBD1 (6 bases). The CDR3 has 20 amino acids. Germline values: CDR1 MGHRA, CDR2 YSYEKL. Deletions cut 0 bases from V and 0 bases from J, with 23 bases between. CDR3 bases: TGCGCCAGCAGCCAAGAGAGGGGTAGGGGAGTAGGACAGATGAACACTGAAGCTTTCTTT. Protein sequence: CASSQERGRGVGQMNTEAFF.

This clone was seen a few times. The chain is built from TRBV4-3 and TRBJ2-7, with D possibly matching TRBD1 (6 bases). The CDR3 consists of 16 residues. CDR1 and CDR2 (germline): LGHNA, YSLEER. Between the trimmed V and J ends, which lost 0 bases and 0 bases, there was a span of 12 bases. The CDR3 here is CASSQDLDSLSYEQYF. CDR3 sequence (DNA): TGCGCCAGCAGCCAAGACTTGGACAGTCTCTCCTACGAGCAGTACTTC.

The rearrangement uses TRBV7-2 and TRBJ1-2, with D unclear. V lost 8 bases and J 2 bases, leaving 15 bases between the germline ends. Germline loops: CDR1 SGHTA, CDR2 FQGNSA. The length of the CDR3 is 14 residues. This CDR3 is CASGSGSINYGYTF. CDR3 bases: TGTGCCAGCGGCTCGGGGAGTATAAACTATGGCTACACCTTC.

This chain uses TRBV5-1 with TRBJ2-1; TRBD2 matches 8 bases. V dropped 1 base and J dropped 6; count of bases not matched to a gene: 6. CDR3 length: 15 residues. The germline V gene has CDR1 SGHRS and CDR2 YFSETQ. The CDR3 loop reads CASSLPLAEGNEQFF. CDR3 DNA: TGCGCCAGCAGCTTGCCACTAGCGGAGGGCAATGAGCAGTTCTTC.

The rearrangement links TRBV9 to TRBJ1-3; tentatively, D is TRBD1 (5 bases). V was clipped by 4 bases and J by 0 bases, with 11 bases between them. The germline gives CDR1 SGDLS, CDR2 YYNGEE. The CDR3 is 15 amino acids. Written as DNA, the CDR3 is TGTGCCAGCAGCAAATCCGGGGGCTCTGGAAACACCATATATTTT. Translating gives CASSKSGGSGNTIYF. Variable domain in full (rest from reference TRBV9 and TRBJ1-3): DSGVTQTPKHLITATGQRVTLRCSPRSGDLSVYWYQQSLDQGLQFLIQYYNGEERAKGNILERFSAQQFPDLHSELNLSSLELGDSALYFCASSKSGGSGNTIYFGEGSWLTVV.

The chain combines TRBV10-3 with TRBJ1-3; the match to TRBD1 covers 8 bases. Germline values: CDR1 ENHRY, CDR2 SYGVKD. The CDR3 loop spans 15 amino acids. Losses at the gene ends were 6 bases for V and 0 bases for J; bases not matched to a gene: 4. The CDR3 sequence: CAISRDRTSGNTIYF. Here the CDR3 DNA reads TGTGCCATCAGCCGGGACAGGACCTCTGGAAACACCATATATTTT.

The CDR3 nucleotides read TGTGCCAGCAGTTTAATTGGCGGGGCATCCTACGAGCAGTACTTC. This gives the protein CASSLIGGASYEQYF. The chain couples TRBV28 to TRBJ2-7; a possible D gene is TRBD2 (6 bases). Deletions cut 2 bases from V and 1 base from J, with 12 bases between. The CDR3 consists of 15 residues. Germline V CDR1 and CDR2: MDHEN, SYDVKM.

The chain has TRBV6-6 and TRBJ2-1; 8 nucleotides match TRBD1. Unmatched junction bases numbered 17, after V lost 5 bases and J lost 8 bases. The CDR3 is 17 residues long. Germline CDR1 reads MNHNY; CDR2 reads SVGAGI (reference sequence). In nucleotides, the CDR3 is TGTGCCAGCAGTCCCCTAGGACAGGGTAACAGGGTGGATGAGCAGTTCTTC. Translation gives CASSPLGQGNRVDEQFF.

This sequence joins TRBV30 and TRBJ2-5; 10 bases are shared with TRBD2. The trim removed 0 bases at V and 6 bases at J, leaving 10 bases unmatched. The germline V gene has CDR1 GTSNPN and CDR2 SVGIG (reference sequence). CDR3 size: 16 residues. CDR3 protein: CAWSVPPASGGKTQYF. The CDR3 nucleotides read TGTGCCTGGAGTGTACCCCCGGCTAGCGGGGGTAAGACCCAGTACTTC.

The rearrangement links TRBV7-9 to TRBJ2-2; the match to TRBD1 covers 9 bases. The ends lost 4 bases at V and 2 bases at J; junction bases unmatched: 5. CDR3 size: 16 residues. Per germline, CDR1 SEHNR and CDR2 FQNEAQ (reference sequence). Here the CDR3 reads CASSSTGGSNTGELFF. The CDR3 DNA reads TGTGCCAGCAGCTCGACAGGGGGGAGTAACACCGGGGAGCTGTTTTTT.

V usage is TRBV6-1 and J usage is TRBJ2-5; perhaps TRBD2 as D (6 bases). Germline V gene data show CDR1 as MNHNS and CDR2 as SASEGT. Trimming pared 0 bases from V and 2 bases from J, leaving 10 bases between. This CDR3 spans 15 amino acids. The CDR3 is CASSEALASQETQYF. The DNA for the CDR3 is TGTGCCAGCAGTGAAGCACTAGCATCTCAAGAGACCCAGTACTTC.

The chain couples TRBV28 to TRBJ2-7; TRBD1 agrees at 7 bases. Germline trimming cut 4 bases from V and 4 bases from J; bases unmatched to any gene: 10. The CDR3 has 15 residues. The germline gives CDR1 MDHEN, CDR2 SYDVKM. The CDR3: CASSSIGQVIYEQYF. In nucleotides, the CDR3 is TGTGCCAGCAGTTCTATCGGACAGGTAATATACGAGCAGTACTTC.

In DNA, the CDR3 is TGTGCCAGTAGTACCGGACTAGCGGGAGGGCGAGATACGCAGTATTTT. Translated, it gives CASSTGLAGGRDTQYF. This chain uses TRBV19 with TRBJ2-3, with 15 positions matching TRBD2. V dropped 4 bases and J dropped 5; count of bases not matched to a gene: 4. CDR1 and CDR2 (germline): LNHDA, SQIVND (reference sequence). This CDR3 has 16 residues.

The rearrangement joins TRBV7-2 to TRBJ1-4; D is perhaps TRBD1 (6 bases). CDR1 is SGHTA and CDR2 is FQGNSA in the germline V gene. Between the trimmed V and J ends, which lost 4 bases and 7 bases, there was a span of 22 bases. This CDR3 region has 17 residues. DNA for the CDR3: TGTGCCAGCAGCTCATCTACCTCCAGGGGATCAAGTGAAAAACTGTTTTTT. Translation: CASSSSTSRGSSEKLFF. Full variable domain (missing parts from reference TRBV7-2 and TRBJ1-4): GAGVSQSPSNKVTEKGKDVELRCDPISGHTALYWYRQSLGQGLEFLIYFQGNSAPDKSGLPSDRFSAERTGGSVSTLTIQRTQQEDSAVYLCASSSSTSRGSSEKLFFGSGTQLSVL.

This chain joins TRBV3-1 (or the pseudogene TRBV3-2) and TRBJ2-7; 7 positions agree with TRBD1. Germline V CDR1 and CDR2: LGHDT, YNNKEL (reference sequence). This CDR3 has 16 residues. V lost 2 bases, J lost 1 base, and 8 bases stayed unmatched. The CDR3 DNA reads as TGTGCCAGCAGCCAACCGAGGGGGCGGCTTTCCTACGAGCAGTACTTC. Translated: CASSQPRGRLSYEQYF.

The chain links TRBV2 to TRBJ2-7, with D perhaps matching TRBD1 (6 bases). Trimming stripped 4 bases from V and 5 bases from J, with 15 bases between. The CDR3 has 14 residues. Germline V lookup: CDR1 SNHLY, CDR2 FYNNEI. Here the CDR3 DNA reads TGTGCCAGCAGTGCTGCCAGGGGATCCCACGAGCAGTACTTC. This sequence encodes CASSAARGSHEQYF.

CDR3 in amino acids: CASSLRSGVGNTIYF. In DNA form, the CDR3 reads TGCGCCAGCAGCTTGCGGTCAGGGGTCGGAAACACCATATATTTT. The chain combines TRBV5-1 with TRBJ1-3; a weak D match, TRBD1 (6 bases). Per germline, CDR1 SGHRS and CDR2 YFSETQ. Trimming stripped 1 base from V and 4 bases from J, with 12 bases between. This CDR3 is built from 15 residues.

V gene TRBV7-2 combines with J gene TRBJ1-5, with D unclear. The V and J ends lost 1 base and 1 base respectively, with 8 bases between them. Per germline, CDR1 SGHTA and CDR2 FQGNSA. The CDR3 contains 15 residues. The CDR3 coding sequence is TGTGCCAGCAGCTTAGACGGGAGGAGCAATCAGCCCCAGCATTTT. It specifies CASSLDGRSNQPQHF.

V and J are TRBV7-9 and TRBJ1-2; D remains unclear. Germline CDR1 and CDR2: SEHNR and FQNEAQ (reference sequence). Trimming left V 2 bases short and J 7 bases short, with 8 bases between. The CDR3 covers 12 residues. The CDR3 is CASSLSRGGYTF. CDR3 coding DNA: TGTGCCAGCAGCTTATCGCGGGGTGGCTACACCTTC.

At least ten counts were recorded for this clone. V gene TRBV7-3 combines with J gene TRBJ2-1, with TRBD2 matching over 14 bases. The V and J ends lost 5 bases and 4 bases, in that order; junction bases with no gene match: 16. This CDR3 has 20 amino acids. Germline V gene data show CDR1 as SGHTA and CDR2 as FQGTGA. This CDR3 is CASSLSGLAGVEGKYNEQFF. The CDR3 nucleotides read TGTGCCAGCAGCCTATCGGGACTAGCGGGAGTTGAGGGAAAGTACAATGAGCAGTTCTTC.

This chain uses TRBV27 with TRBJ2-1, with TRBD2 as a possible D gene (6 bases). The germline gives CDR1 MNHEY, CDR2 SMNVEV (reference sequence). This CDR3 spans 17 amino acids. The ends were cut back, 2 bases at V and 8 bases at J, with 22 bases in the middle. CDR3 protein: CASSLDTRDTGEYEQFF. The CDR3 DNA reads as TGTGCCAGCAGTTTAGATACCCGGGATACGGGAGAATATGAGCAGTTCTTC.

As regards this clone: At one boundary the junction diverges from the germline segment, which might be a read error. The gene calls are TRBV6-2 or TRBV6-3 and TRBJ1-2; no definite D call. This CDR3 has 16 residues. Germline V gene lookup returns CDR1 MNHEY and CDR2 SVGEGT. CDR3 protein: CASSQNPPGDLGLRPF. The CDR3, as DNA: TGTGCCAGCAGCCAAAACCCCCCCGGCGATCTAGGCCTCCGCCCCTTC.

This rearrangement joins TRBV9 to TRBJ1-4; no clear D gene. The germline gives CDR1 SGDLS, CDR2 YYNGEE. The CDR3 contains 15 residues. The V end was cut by 0 bases, the J end by 7 bases, with 13 bases between. This CDR3 is CASSVGDGRGEKLFF. The CDR3 region has the DNA TGTGCCAGCAGCGTAGGCGATGGGAGAGGTGAAAAACTGTTTTTT.

The chain links TRBV4-3 to TRBJ1-5; a possible D gene is TRBD1 (6 bases). Germline assignment: CDR1 LGHNA and CDR2 YSLEER. V lost 0 bases to trimming and J lost 2 bases, with 11 bases between them. CDR3 length equals 16 residues. The CDR3 DNA reads as TGCGCCAGCAGCCAAGATCGGAAGGGGGGCAATCAGCCCCAGCATTTT. As protein: CASSQDRKGGNQPQHF.